The clone carrying this T cell receptor beta chain was picked up a small number of times. As yet, its antigen is unknown. V gave up 0 bases and J gave up 4 bases, with 15 bases separating them. The CDR3 runs to 16 residues. Per germline, CDR1 LGHNA and CDR2 YNFKEQ. This sample was taken from a study of T cell repertoires in cytomegalovirus infection. The overall study: HLA-B-restricted CMV epitopes that are well studied were used alongside recently identified HLA-C-restricted ones. Study-wide findings and caveats: Cumulative public TCR beta family frequency identified CMV carriers with the relevant HLA. Dominant in the ex vivo response were TCR beta clonotypes restricted by HLA-C and specific for CMV.

TCRdb re-derived calls from the reads in MiXCR, one entry per CDR3 protein. The data contain about 890,000 distinct CDR3 sequences, approximately 32% of them singletons. The gene calls are TRBV4-2 and TRBJ1-2; D is perhaps TRBD1 (6 bases). The clonotype originates from a human donor in good health (CMV status not recorded). Some clones in this sample may be carry-over from other donors' samples. The specimen was cultured CD8+ T cells from PBMCs, collected from culture after CMV antigen stimulation. The chain's CDR3 is CASSQDTGASRYGYTF. In nucleotides, the CDR3 is TGTGCCAGCAGCCAAGATACGGGGGCCTCTCGCTATGGCTACACCTTC.